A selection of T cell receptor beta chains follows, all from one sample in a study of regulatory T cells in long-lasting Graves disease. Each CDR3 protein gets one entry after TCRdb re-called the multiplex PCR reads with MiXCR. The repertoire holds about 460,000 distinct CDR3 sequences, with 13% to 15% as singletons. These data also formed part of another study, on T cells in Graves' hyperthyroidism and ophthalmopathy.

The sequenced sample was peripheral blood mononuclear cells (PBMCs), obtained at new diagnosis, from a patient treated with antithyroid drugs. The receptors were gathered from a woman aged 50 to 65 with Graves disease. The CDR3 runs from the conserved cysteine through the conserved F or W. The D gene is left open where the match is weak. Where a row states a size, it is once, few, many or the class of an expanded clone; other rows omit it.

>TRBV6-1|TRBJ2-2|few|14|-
TGTGCCAGCAGTCTCTCGGCGAGCACCGGGGAGCTGTTTTTT
CASSLSASTGELFF
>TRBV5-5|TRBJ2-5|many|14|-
TGTGCCAGCAGCACCGACGGCACCAGAGAGACCCAGTACTTC
CASSTDGTRETQYF
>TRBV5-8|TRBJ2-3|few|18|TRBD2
TGTGCCAGCAGCTTGGCCTGGGCTAGCGGGGATCGCACAGATACGCAGTATTTT
CASSLAWASGDRTDTQYF
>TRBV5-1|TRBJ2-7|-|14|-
TGCGCCAGCAGCTTGGGGGGGACGACCTACGAGCAGTACTTC
CASSLGGTTYEQYF
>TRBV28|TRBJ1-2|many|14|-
TGTGCCAGCAGGGGCCCTCAGGGCAACTATGGCTACACCTTC
CASRGPQGNYGYTF
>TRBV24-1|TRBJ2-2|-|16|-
TGTGCCACCAGCGTTGGGGGCCCCGCGAACACCGGGGAGCTGTTTTTT
CATSVGGPANTGELFF
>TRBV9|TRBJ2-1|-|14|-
TGTGCCAGCAGCGTAGAAGGTCTATCCAATGAGCAGTTCTTC
CASSVEGLSNEQFF
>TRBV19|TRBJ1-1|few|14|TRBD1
TGTGCCAGTGTCGGGATCCGGGACAGACCTGAAGCTTTCTTT
CASVGIRDRPEAFF
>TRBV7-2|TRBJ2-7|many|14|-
TGTGCCAGCAGCTTAGGCAGTGGTCCCTACGAGCAGTACTTC
CASSLGSGPYEQYF
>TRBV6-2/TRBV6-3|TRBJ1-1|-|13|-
TGTGCCAGCAGCCTCGGTCCTAGGATTGAAGCTTTCTTT
CASSLGPRIEAFF
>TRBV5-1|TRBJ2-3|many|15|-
TGCGCCAGCAGCGTTTCAGGAGATAGCACAGATACGCAGTATTTT
CASSVSGDSTDTQYF
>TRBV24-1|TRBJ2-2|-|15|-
TGTGCCACCAGTGATTTGAGCGGTAACACCGGGGAGCTGTTTTTT
CATSDLSGNTGELFF
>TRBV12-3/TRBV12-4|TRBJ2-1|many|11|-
TGTGCCAGCAGCATGTATAATGAGCAGTTCTTC
CASSMYNEQFF
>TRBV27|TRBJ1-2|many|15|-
TGTGCCAGCAGTTTATACATCGGGGGGAACTATGGCTACACCTTC
CASSLYIGGNYGYTF
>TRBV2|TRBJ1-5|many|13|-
TGTGCCAGCAGGGGGTTGAGCAATCAGCCCCAGCATTTT
CASRGLSNQPQHF
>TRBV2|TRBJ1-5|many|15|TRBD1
TGTGCCAGCAGCCCACAGGGGGCTAGCAATCAGCCCCAGCATTTT
CASSPQGASNQPQHF
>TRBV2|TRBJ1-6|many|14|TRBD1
TGTGCCAGCAGGACAGGGGGCCGAGGCTCACCCCTCCACTTT
CASRTGGRGSPLHF
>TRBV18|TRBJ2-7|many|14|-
TGTGCCAGCTCACCCGTCCCAGGTCCCTACGAGCAGTACTTC
CASSPVPGPYEQYF
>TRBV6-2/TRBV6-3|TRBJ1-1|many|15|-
TGTGCCAGCAGCAACCCCGGCCGGGGGAACACTGAAGCTTTCTTT
CASSNPGRGNTEAFF
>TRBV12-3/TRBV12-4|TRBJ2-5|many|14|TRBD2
TGTGCCAGCAGTCAGACTAGCGCCCAAGAGACCCAGTACTTC
CASSQTSAQETQYF
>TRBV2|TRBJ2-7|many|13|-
TGTGCCAGTACAGAGTTCTCGGCGGGCGAGCAGTACTTC
CASTEFSAGEQYF
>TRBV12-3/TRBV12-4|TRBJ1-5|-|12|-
TGTGCCAGCAGTTCGAGGGGGACTGAAAAGCATTTT
CASSSRGTEKHF
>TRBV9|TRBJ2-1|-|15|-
TGTGCCAGCAGCGTAGAGGGCGGTTCCTACAATGAGCAGTTCTTC
CASSVEGGSYNEQFF
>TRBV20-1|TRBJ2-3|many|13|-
TGCAGTGCAACCACTACACAGGGAGATACGCAGTATTTT
CSATTTQGDTQYF
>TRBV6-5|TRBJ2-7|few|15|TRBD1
TGTGCCAGCAGTTACCTGACAGGGGGAGGATACGAGCAGTACTTC
CASSYLTGGGYEQYF
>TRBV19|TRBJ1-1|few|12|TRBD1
TGTGCCACGAAATCCGACAGGGGGCGAGCTTTCTTT
CATKSDRGRAFF
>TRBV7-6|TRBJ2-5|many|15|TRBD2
TGTGCCAGCAGCTCTCCACCGCGGGGGCAAGAGACCCAGTACTTC
CASSSPPRGQETQYF
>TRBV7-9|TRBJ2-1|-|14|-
TGTGCCAGCAGCTCCGGGACACTAAACAATGAGCAGTTCTTC
CASSSGTLNNEQFF
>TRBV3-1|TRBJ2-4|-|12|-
TGTGCCAGCAGCCAAGAGGCCCGCATTCAGTACTTC
CASSQEARIQYF
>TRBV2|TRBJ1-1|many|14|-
TGTGCCACAGTGGGGGTGAGAATGAACACTGAAGCTTTCTTT
CATVGVRMNTEAFF
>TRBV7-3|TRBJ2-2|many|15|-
TGTGCCAGCAGCCCCCGAGGGGGGAACACCGGGGAGCTGTTTTTT
CASSPRGGNTGELFF
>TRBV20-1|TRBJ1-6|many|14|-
TGCAGTGCTAGAGGGGGGTCCGAAAATTCACCCCTCCACTTT
CSARGGSENSPLHF
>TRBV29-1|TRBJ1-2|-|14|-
TGCAGCGTTGACGGCCCCGACGAGGGCTATGGCTACACCTTC
CSVDGPDEGYGYTF
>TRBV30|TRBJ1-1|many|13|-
TGTGCCGGGGGGAGGGGCGAGAACACTGAAGCTTTCTTT
CAGGRGENTEAFF
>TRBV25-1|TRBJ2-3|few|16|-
TGTGCCAGCAGTGACCACGCAGGGACTGGCACAGATACGCAGTATTTT
CASSDHAGTGTDTQYF
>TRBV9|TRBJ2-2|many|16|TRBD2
TGTGCCAGCAGCGATAGCGGGAGGGCAGTAACCGGGGAGCTGTTTTTT
CASSDSGRAVTGELFF
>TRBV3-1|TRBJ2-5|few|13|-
TGTGCCAGCAGCCAACCGAATCAAGAGACCCAGTACTTC
CASSQPNQETQYF
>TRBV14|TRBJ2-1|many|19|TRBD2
TGTGCCAGCAGCCAAGTCGGGCTAGCGGGAGGTAGGACCTACAATGAGCAGTTCTTC
CASSQVGLAGGRTYNEQFF
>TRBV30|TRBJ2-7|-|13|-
TGTGCCTGGAGCGCCTACGGCTCCTACGAGCAGTACTTC
CAWSAYGSYEQYF
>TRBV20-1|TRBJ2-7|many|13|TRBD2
TGCAGTGCTAGAGTCGCGGGAGACTACGAGCAGTACTTC
CSARVAGDYEQYF
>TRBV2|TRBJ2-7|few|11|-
TGTGCCAGCAGTAATGAGAGGGAGCAGTACTTC
CASSNEREQYF
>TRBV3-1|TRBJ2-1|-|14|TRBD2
TGTGCCAGCGGACTAGCGGGAAATTACAATGAGCAGTTCTTC
CASGLAGNYNEQFF
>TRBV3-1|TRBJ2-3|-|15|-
TGTGCCAGCAGTCTTCCTGGGGGGCAGGGAGATACGCAGTATTTT
CASSLPGGQGDTQYF
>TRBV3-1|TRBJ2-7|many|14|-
TGTGCCAGCAGCCGGGAGACTGAATCCTACGAGCAGTACTTC
CASSRETESYEQYF
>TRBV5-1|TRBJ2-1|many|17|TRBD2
TGCGCCAGCAGCTTCGTGGCTAGCGGGAAGCGGTACAATGAGCAGTTCTTC
CASSFVASGKRYNEQFF
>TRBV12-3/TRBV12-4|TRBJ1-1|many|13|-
TGTGCCAGCAGTGTATCGGAGAACACTGAAGCTTTCTTT
CASSVSENTEAFF
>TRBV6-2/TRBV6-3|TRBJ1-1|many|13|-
TGTGCCAGCAGTGAACGGGGGAACACTGAAGCTTTCTTT
CASSERGNTEAFF
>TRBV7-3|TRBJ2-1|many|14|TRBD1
TGTGCCAGCAGCTTAACGGGACAGGGAAATGAGCAGTTCTTC
CASSLTGQGNEQFF
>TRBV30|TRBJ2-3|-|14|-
TGTGCCTGGAGTGTAGGGGCAGGTACAGATACGCAGTATTTT
CAWSVGAGTDTQYF
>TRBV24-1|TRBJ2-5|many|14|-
TGTGCCACCAGTGATTTCCAGGGGCGAGAGACCCAGTACTTC
CATSDFQGRETQYF
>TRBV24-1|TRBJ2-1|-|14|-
TGTGCCACCAGCCCCCCTGGGGGCGGCAATGAGCAGTTCTTC
CATSPPGGGNEQFF
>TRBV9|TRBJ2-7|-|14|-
TGTGCCAGCAGCACCGGGATCCCCTCCTACGAGCAGTACTTC
CASSTGIPSYEQYF
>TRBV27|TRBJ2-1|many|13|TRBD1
TGTGCCAGCAGTTCACAGGGGGGCAATGAGCAGTTCTTC
CASSSQGGNEQFF
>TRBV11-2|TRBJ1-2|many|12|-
TGTGCCAGCAGCTCCGAGGGTAATGGCTACACCTTC
CASSSEGNGYTF
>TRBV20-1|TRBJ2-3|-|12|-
TGCAGTGCGCCCCCGAGTGGGGATACGCAGTATTTT
CSAPPSGDTQYF
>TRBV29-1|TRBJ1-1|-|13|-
TGCAGCGCTCCCGGGGGGGGCACCAGAAAAGCTTTCTTT
CSAPGGGTRKAFF
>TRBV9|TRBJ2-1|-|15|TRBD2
TGTGCCAGCAGCGGGCGGACTAGCGGAGACAATGAGCAGTTCTTC
CASSGRTSGDNEQFF